The rows below give T cell receptor beta chains drawn from one sample of a study of OX40 agonist ivuxolimab in advanced cancers. The protocol was immunoSEQ multiplex PCR, while the TCRdb copy is restricted to in-frame clones and leaves out a portion. The repertoire consists of about 89,000 clones, with under 95% occurring once and the leading ten covering 0.6% to 0.75%. The starting material was CD4+ or CD8+ T cells sorted from blood, obtained in a trial of the OX40 agonist ivuxolimab. These receptors all come from an adult with an advanced solid tumor such as melanoma, head and neck, liver or kidney cancer. Each CDR3 is given with its conserved first and last residue. A D gene is named only where the DNA matches it firmly. Not all rows give a size; the values are once, few, many and, for expanded clones, a class.

d_call | clone_size | j_call | v_call | cdr3_aa | cdr3_nt
. | . | TRBJ2-5 | TRBV5-1 | CASSLAPTGNQETQYF | TGCGCCAGCAGCTTGGCCCCGACAGGCAACCAAGAGACCCAGTACTTC
. | . | TRBJ2-5 | TRBV14 | CASNSQRASAQYF | TGTGCCAGTAATTCACAGAGAGCGTCGGCCCAGTACTTC
. | . | TRBJ2-7 | TRBV5-1 | CASSLGGLLSYEQYF | TGCGCCAGCAGCTTGGGGGGTCTACTTTCCTACGAGCAGTACTTC
. | once | TRBJ1-3 | TRBV2 | CASNTAPGNTIYF | TGTGCCAGCAATACAGCCCCTGGAAACACCATATATTTT
. | . | TRBJ2-7 | TRBV7-9 | CASSFAGVNEQYF | TGTGCCAGCAGTTTCGCAGGGGTTAATGAGCAGTACTTC
TRBD1 | . | TRBJ1-6 | TRBV30 | CAWQGAGYSPLHF | TGTGCCTGGCAGGGGGCTGGATATTCACCCCTCCACTTT
TRBD1 | . | TRBJ1-3 | TRBV5-1 | CASSLEGAWGNTIYF | TGCGCCAGCAGCTTGGAGGGGGCGTGGGGAAACACCATATATTTT
TRBD2 | . | TRBJ2-1 | TRBV7-2 | CASSFGTSGVQQFF | TGTGCCAGCAGCTTCGGGACTAGCGGGGTTCAGCAGTTCTTC
TRBD2 | . | TRBJ2-7 | TRBV30 | CAWMANPGLAVYEQYF | TGTGCCTGGATGGCTAATCCGGGACTAGCGGTCTACGAGCAGTACTTC
. | few | TRBJ1-3 | TRBV30 | CAWSVQQDSGNTIYF | TGTGCCTGGAGTGTACAGCAAGATTCCGGAAACACCATATATTTT
. | . | TRBJ1-2 | TRBV2 | CARDSRGQGYTF | TGTGCCAGGGACAGCCGTGGTCAGGGCTACACCTTC
. | few | TRBJ1-5 | TRBV7-2 | CASSFLPYQPQHF | TGTGCCAGCAGCTTTCTACCCTATCAGCCCCAGCATTTT
. | . | TRBJ1-6 | TRBV30 | CAWSGGSYNSPLHF | TGTGCCTGGAGTGGGGGATCCTATAATTCACCCCTCCACTTT
TRBD2 | . | TRBJ2-3 | TRBV6-4 | CASSSLAGGLDTQYF | TGTGCCAGCAGTTCATTAGCGGGGGGGCTGGATACGCAGTATTTT
TRBD2 | . | TRBJ2-1 | TRBV27 | CASTRGSSYNEQFF | TGTGCCAGCACGCGGGGGAGCTCCTACAATGAGCAGTTCTTC
. | once | TRBJ1-2 | TRBV4-2 | CASSQDGTGYTF | TGTGCCAGCAGCCAAGATGGGACCGGCTACACCTTC
. | . | TRBJ1-1 | TRBV6-5 | CASSYSGGRGNTEAFF | TGTGCCAGCAGTTACTCGGGGGGGCGCGGGAACACTGAAGCTTTCTTT
. | . | TRBJ1-5 | TRBV21-1 | CASRGQGTNQPQHF | TGTGCCAGCAGGGGGCAGGGTACTAATCAGCCCCAGCATTTT
. | . | TRBJ1-2 | TRBV2 | CASSEAVINYGYTF | TGTGCCAGCAGTGAAGCGGTCATTAACTATGGCTACACCTTC
. | . | TRBJ1-3 | TRBV6-5 | CASSYSTQGNTIYF | TGTGCCAGCAGTTACTCGACCCAGGGGAACACCATATATTTT
. | . | TRBJ1-3 | TRBV4-3 | CASSQQGSGNTIYF | TGCGCCAGCAGCCAACAGGGTTCTGGAAACACCATATATTTT
. | . | TRBJ2-3 | TRBV2 | CASSVGRDTQYF | TGTGCCAGCAGTGTAGGAAGGGATACGCAGTATTTT
TRBD1 | . | TRBJ2-7 | TRBV28 | CASNSVVGTGVSYEQYF | TGTGCCAGCAATTCCGTTGTCGGGACAGGGGTATCCTACGAGCAGTACTTC
. | . | TRBJ2-7 | TRBV18 | CASSPRNEEYEQYF | TGTGCCAGCTCACCACGTAACGAAGAATACGAGCAGTACTTC
TRBD1 | . | TRBJ1-4 | TRBV30 | CAWSKTGANEKLFF | TGTGCCTGGAGCAAGACAGGGGCTAATGAAAAACTGTTTTTT
TRBD1 | . | TRBJ2-1 | TRBV5-1 | CASSSPAGGDEQFF | TGCGCCAGCAGCTCCCCCGCAGGGGGCGATGAGCAGTTCTTC
. | . | TRBJ1-2 | TRBV5-8 | CASSLDSLNYGYTF | TGTGCCAGCAGCTTGGACAGCTTGAACTATGGCTACACCTTC
. | . | TRBJ2-3 | TRBV29-1 | CSVEDAWLPDTQYF | TGCAGCGTTGAAGATGCATGGCTGCCAGATACGCAGTATTTT
. | few | TRBJ2-3 | TRBV5-1 | CASSTSGEGATDTQYF | TGCGCCAGCAGCACGTCGGGTGAAGGGGCCACAGATACGCAGTATTTT
TRBD1 | . | TRBJ2-7 | TRBV18 | CASSGGQPSEQYF | TGTGCCAGCTCAGGGGGACAGCCATCCGAGCAGTACTTC
TRBD2 | . | TRBJ2-7 | TRBV6-5 | CASRTGGHSYEQYF | TGTGCCAGCAGGACGGGGGGGCACTCCTACGAGCAGTACTTC
. | . | TRBJ2-7 | TRBV29-1 | CSVSGPIYEQYF | TGCAGCGTTAGCGGACCGATCTACGAGCAGTACTTC
. | . | TRBJ2-1 | TRBV7-9 | CASSLAGMTGEQFF | TGTGCCAGCAGTTTAGCGGGGATGACAGGGGAGCAGTTCTTC
. | . | TRBJ1-5 | TRBV21-1 | CASSITQVSYQPQHF | TGTGCCAGCAGCATAACCCAGGTATCCTACCAGCCCCAGCATTTT
. | . | TRBJ2-1 | TRBV18 | CASSQTHYNEQFF | TGTGCCAGCTCACAAACTCACTACAATGAGCAGTTCTTC
. | few | TRBJ1-6 | TRBV2 | CASSEQGEVSPLHF | TGTGCCAGCAGTGAACAGGGAGAGGTTTCACCCCTCCACTTT
. | few | TRBJ1-5 | TRBV4-3 | CASSRDRNQPQHF | TGCGCCAGCAGCCGAGACCGGAATCAGCCCCAGCATTTT
. | . | TRBJ1-5 | TRBV18 | CASSPGMGQPQHF | TGTGCCAGCTCACCGGGAATGGGTCAGCCCCAGCATTTT
. | . | TRBJ1-1 | TRBV6-6 | CASRRTGGVAEAFF | TGTGCCAGCAGGAGGACGGGGGGCGTCGCTGAAGCTTTCTTT
. | . | TRBJ2-7 | TRBV10-1 | CATRPGLVGEQYF | TGCGCCACCCGCCCCGGGCTAGTCGGCGAGCAGTACTTC
. | . | TRBJ2-7 | TRBV5-4 | CASSPSAGSYEQYF | TGTGCCAGCAGCCCCAGTGCCGGCTCCTACGAGCAGTACTTC
TRBD2 | once | TRBJ2-4 | TRBV6-5 | CASSPGASGGSIQYF | TGTGCCAGCAGTCCTGGGGCTAGCGGGGGGAGCATTCAGTACTTC
TRBD1 | . | TRBJ1-5 | TRBV10-3 | CAISESQGTDQPQHF | TGTGCCATCAGTGAGTCACAGGGGACAGATCAGCCCCAGCATTTT
TRBD1 | . | TRBJ2-3 | TRBV2 | CASRGRTGALDTQYF | TGTGCCAGCAGAGGAAGAACAGGGGCTCTGGATACGCAGTATTTT
. | few | TRBJ1-4 | TRBV15 | CATSNGVGNEKLFF | TGTGCCACCAGCAATGGGGTGGGTAATGAAAAACTGTTTTTT
. | . | TRBJ1-5 | TRBV28 | CASSLFGTPQHF | TGTGCCAGCAGTTTATTCGGAACGCCCCAGCATTTT
. | . | TRBJ2-7 | TRBV7-2 | CASSAHAREQYF | TGTGCCAGCAGCGCCCACGCGAGAGAGCAGTACTTC